These 24 T cell receptor beta chains originate from one sample sequenced in a study of blood T cells in healthy people across ages. Then a second PCR, running roughly 6 to 11 cycles, was carried out with a sample-barcoded 5' primer and a J-beta primer mix. MiXCR, run by TCRdb on the 5' RACE reads, gives a single entry per CDR3 protein. The table records hundreds of thousands of distinct CDR3 sequences, about 55% of them present only once. Sequenced: blood. The receptors here all came from a man aged 60-69 years in good health.

The V gene is TRBV5-1, the J gene TRBJ2-7, with a possible D match to TRBD2 (6 bases). The CDR3 has 14 amino acids. The V and J ends lost 4 bases and 2 bases respectively, with 13 bases between them. Germline CDR1 reads SGHRS; CDR2 reads YFSETQ. The CDR3 DNA reads TGCGCCAGCAGCGAAAACGGACTAACCTACGAGCAGTACTTC. This codes for CASSENGLTYEQYF.

This chain links TRBV24-1 with TRBJ2-3, with 11 bases identical to TRBD2. Looked up from germline, CDR1 is KGHDR and CDR2 is SFDVKD. There are 18 residues in the CDR3. V shed 8 bases, J shed 4 bases, and the junction held 16 bases outside the gene matches. The CDR3 sequence: CATTTHATSGGGADTQYF. DNA of the CDR3: TGTGCCACCACCACCCATGCCACTAGCGGGGGCGGGGCAGATACGCAGTATTTT.

This clonotype was seen once. This chain links TRBV20-1 with TRBJ2-3, with D perhaps TRBD1 (6 bases). CDR1 and CDR2 from the germline V gene are DFQATT and SNEGSKA (reference sequence). Trimming took 3 bases from V and 1 from J, leaving 8 bases between them. This CDR3 contains 13 residues. The CDR3 DNA is TGCAGTGCTAGGGGGGCCCGCACAGATACGCAGTATTTT. Encoded protein: CSARGARTDTQYF.

This clonotype has more than one count but fewer than ten. The genes are TRBV24-1 and TRBJ2-1, with 15 bases fitting TRBD2. This CDR3 comprises 16 residues. J was trimmed by 7 bases and V by 7 bases; bases with no gene match: 7. The germline V gene has CDR1 KGHDR and CDR2 SFDVKD. The CDR3 reads CATSSGGTSGRNEQFF. DNA for the CDR3: TGTGCCACCAGCTCGGGTGGGACTAGCGGGAGGAATGAGCAGTTCTTC.

The chain carries TRBV6-2 or TRBV6-3 and TRBJ2-3, with D possibly TRBD2 on 5 matching bases. V was pared by 7 bases and J by 4 bases, with 9 bases between. The CDR3 has 12 residues. Per germline, CDR1 MNHEY and CDR2 SVGEGT. As DNA, the CDR3 is TGTGCCAGCAAAGCGGACTCAGATACGCAGTATTTT. Translating it yields CASKADSDTQYF.

J is TRBJ2-3 and V is TRBV20-1, with 8 positions matching TRBD2. The CDR3 loop spans 15 amino acids. V gave up 0 bases and J gave up 4 bases; unmatched junction bases: 6. From germline, CDR1 is DFQATT and CDR2 SNEGSKA (reference sequence). CDR3 in DNA: TGCAGTGCTAGAGACGGGAGGGGCCAGCCAGATACGCAGTATTTT. Translating gives CSARDGRGQPDTQYF.

The chain couples TRBV5-4 to TRBJ2-7; 10 bases align to TRBD2. V trimming: 0 bases; J trimming: 5 bases; junction bases outside the gene matches: 8. The CDR3 contains 16 residues. From germline, CDR1 is SGHNT and CDR2 YYREEE (reference sequence). The CDR3 nucleotides read TGTGCCAGCAGCTTGGCCTTTGCTAGCGGGAGTCACGAGCAGTACTTC. Translating gives CASSLAFASGSHEQYF.

V and J are TRBV7-9 and TRBJ2-3; 7 nucleotides agree with TRBD1. CDR1 is SEHNR, CDR2 FQNEAQ, per germline (reference sequence). The CDR3 covers 14 residues. Trimming at V came to 5 bases and at J to 2 bases, leaving 4 bases not matched to a gene. The CDR3 loop is CASSRGQNTDTQYF. The CDR3 DNA reads as TGTGCCAGCAGCCGGGGACAGAACACAGATACGCAGTATTTT.

The genes are TRBV5-1 and TRBJ2-1; no definite D call. V was shortened by 2 bases and J by 6 bases, with 6 bases between the two germline ends. The CDR3 length is 12 residues. CDR1 is SGHRS and CDR2 is YFSETQ in the germline V gene. CDR3: CASSFNTNEQFF. In DNA form, the CDR3 reads TGCGCCAGCAGCTTTAACACCAATGAGCAGTTCTTC.

The genes are TRBV7-2 and TRBJ2-6; 7 nucleotides match TRBD2. V trimming: 3 bases; J trimming: 0 bases; junction bases outside the gene matches: 5. The V gene's germline CDR1 is SGHTA and CDR2 FQGNSA. The CDR3 has 17 amino acids. The DNA of the CDR3 is TGTGCCAGCAGCTTGGGGGGGACCCACTCTGGGGCCAACGTCCTGACTTTC. Its translation: CASSLGGTHSGANVLTF.

The chain uses TRBV7-6 and TRBJ1-4, with TRBD1 as a possible D gene (5 bases). Germline CDR1 reads SGHVS; CDR2 reads FNYEAQ. The CDR3 runs to 12 residues. Trimming removed 8 bases at V and 8 bases at J, with 12 bases between. Here the CDR3 reads CASATKGEKLFF. The CDR3 coding sequence is TGTGCCAGCGCCACCAAGGGGGAAAAACTGTTTTTT.

V usage is TRBV20-1 and J usage is TRBJ2-3, with TRBD1 matching over 8 bases. Germline V gives CDR1 DFQATT, CDR2 SNEGSKA (reference sequence). The CDR3 totals 13 residues. Losses at the gene ends were 7 bases for V and 6 bases for J; bases not matched to a gene: 9. The CDR3 sequence: CSGASGGVDTQYF. As DNA, the CDR3 is TGCAGTGGTGCCTCAGGGGGCGTGGATACGCAGTATTTT.

The rearrangement uses TRBV7-2 and TRBJ1-1, with TRBD1 matching 7 bases. V trimming: 5 bases; J trimming: 1 base; junction bases outside the gene matches: 7. The germline CDR1 and CDR2 sequences are SGHTA and FQGNSA. The CDR3 contains 15 residues. Here the CDR3 DNA reads TGTGCCAGCAGCCCAGGGGGGGGAAAGAACACTGAAGCTTTCTTT. Encoded protein: CASSPGGGKNTEAFF.

CDR3 amino acids: CASSQDGGTGFWEQFF. The CDR3, as DNA: TGTGCCAGCAGCCAAGATGGCGGTACGGGGTTCTGGGAGCAGTTCTTC. The rearrangement uses TRBV14 and TRBJ2-1, with D perhaps TRBD2 (5 bases). Germline V gives CDR1 SGHDN, CDR2 FVKESK. This CDR3 is built from 16 residues. V gave up 0 bases and J gave up 10 bases, with 19 bases separating them.

This chain uses TRBV7-6 with TRBJ2-5, with 7 bases aligning to TRBD2. With 6 bases clipped from V and 4 bases from J, the junction kept 11 bases outside the gene matches. This CDR3 is 15 amino acids long. Per the germline V gene, CDR1 is SGHVS and CDR2 is FNYEAQ. The CDR3 protein is CASRADRGLVETQYF. CDR3 in DNA: TGTGCCAGCAGGGCCGACCGAGGACTAGTAGAGACCCAGTACTTC.

V is TRBV6-5 and J is TRBJ2-5, with a tentative D call TRBD2 (6 bases). CDR1 MNHEY and CDR2 SVGAGI come from the germline V gene. This CDR3 region has 15 residues. V was pared by 2 bases and J by 4 bases, with 14 bases between. In DNA form, the CDR3 reads TGTGCCAGCAGTTACGCCGGACGGGGAGGAGAGACCCAGTACTTC. It encodes CASSYAGRGGETQYF.

CDR3 residues: CASSQLQEAFF. CDR3 DNA sequence: TGTGCCAGCAGCCAACTGCAGGAAGCTTTCTTT. This chain joins TRBV14 and TRBJ1-1; D is ambiguous. V shed 2 bases and J shed 8 bases, with 6 bases lying between them. Germline CDR1 is SGHDN and CDR2 is FVKESK. The CDR3 is 11 residues long.

J is TRBJ1-1 and V is TRBV21-1; the DNA was not used to check the table's D call, TRBD1. TRBV21-1 is assigned pseudogene status. The CDR3 has 13 amino acids. CDR3 sequence reads: CASSILQGTQAFF. The DNA of the CDR3 is TGTGCCAGCAGCATCCTCCAGGGCACCCAAGCTTTCTTT.

The rearrangement joins TRBV13 to TRBJ2-7; D tentatively fits TRBD1 or TRBD2 (6 bases each). Germline V lookup: CDR1 PRHDT, CDR2 FYEKMQ (reference sequence). Deletions cut 1 base from V and 0 bases from J, with 10 bases between. The CDR3 contains 15 residues. Written as DNA, the CDR3 is TGTGCCAGCAGCTTAGCTGAGGGGGGCTCCTACGAGCAGTACTTC. Its translation: CASSLAEGGSYEQYF.

The chain carries TRBV20-1 and TRBJ1-2, with 7 bases that match TRBD1. This CDR3 has 14 residues. J was trimmed by 4 bases and V by 3 bases; bases with no gene match: 8. Germline loops: CDR1 DFQATT, CDR2 SNEGSKA (reference sequence). This chain's CDR3 is CSARGGQNTYGYTF. In nucleotides, the CDR3 is TGCAGTGCTAGGGGGGGACAGAATACCTATGGCTACACCTTC.

In its sample, this clonotype was seen a few times. A much larger clone lies one base from this, so it may be a read error. The chain couples TRBV18 to TRBJ2-5, with 9 bases lining up with TRBD2. The CDR3 contains 15 residues. V shed 1 base, J shed 11 bases, and the junction held 11 bases outside the gene matches. Per the germline V gene, CDR1 is KGHSH and CDR2 is LQKENI. The CDR3 region has the DNA TGTGCCAGCTCACCACTCGGCGGGAGGGCGAATGAGCAGTACTTC. The encoded protein is CASSPLGGRANEQYF.

This clonotype appeared a single time. The V gene is TRBV5-1, the J gene TRBJ2-1; 13 bases fit TRBD2. With V trimmed by 5 bases and J by 9 bases, 11 bases remained unmatched. Germline V lookup: CDR1 SGHRS, CDR2 YFSETQ. The CDR3 is made up of 16 amino acids. In DNA form, the CDR3 reads TGCGCCAGCAGAAATAGTCGGAGACTAGCGGGGGGTGAGCAGTTCTTC. It specifies CASRNSRRLAGGEQFF.

The chain joins TRBV20-1 to TRBJ2-4, with 8 bases lining up with TRBD1. Germline CDR1 and CDR2: DFQATT and SNEGSKA (reference sequence). The CDR3 runs 17 residues. The V gene end was trimmed by 3 bases and the J gene end by 2 bases; junction bases not matched to a gene: 12. DNA of the CDR3: TGCAGTGCTAGGGTAACGACAGGGGAACAGACCAAAAACATTCAGTACTTC. Amino acid sequence: CSARVTTGEQTKNIQYF.

The chain combines TRBV5-1 with TRBJ1-1, with 11 positions matching TRBD1. The CDR3 contains 17 residues. V gave up 2 bases and J gave up 4 bases; unmatched junction bases: 10. Germline CDR1 SGHRS, CDR2 YFSETQ. The DNA for the CDR3 is TGCGCCAGCAGCTTTGCTCACACGGGACAGGGGGGCACTGAAGCTTTCTTT. It yields the protein CASSFAHTGQGGTEAFF.